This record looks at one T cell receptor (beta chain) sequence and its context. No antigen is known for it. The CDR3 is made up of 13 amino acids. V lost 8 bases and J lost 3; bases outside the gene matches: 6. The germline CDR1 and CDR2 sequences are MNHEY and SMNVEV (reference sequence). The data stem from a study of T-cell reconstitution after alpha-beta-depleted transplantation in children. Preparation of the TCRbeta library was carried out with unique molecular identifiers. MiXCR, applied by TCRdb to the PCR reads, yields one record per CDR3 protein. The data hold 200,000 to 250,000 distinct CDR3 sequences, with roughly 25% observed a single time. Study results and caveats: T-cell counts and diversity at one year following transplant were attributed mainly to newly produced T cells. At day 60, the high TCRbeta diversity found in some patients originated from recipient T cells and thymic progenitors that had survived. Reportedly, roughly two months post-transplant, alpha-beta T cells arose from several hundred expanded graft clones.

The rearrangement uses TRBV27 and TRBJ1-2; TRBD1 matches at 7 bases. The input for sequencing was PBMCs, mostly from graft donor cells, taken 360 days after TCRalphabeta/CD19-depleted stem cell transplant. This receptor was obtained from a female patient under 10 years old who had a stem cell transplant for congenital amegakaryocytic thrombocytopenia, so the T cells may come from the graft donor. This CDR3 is CASRDREDYGYTF. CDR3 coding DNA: TGTGCCAGCCGGGACAGAGAAGACTATGGCTACACCTTC.